In this sample, the clone carrying this T cell receptor (beta chain) turned up a few times. Antigen specificity is unknown. This entry belongs to a study of T cell repertoires in cytomegalovirus infection. Study in general: Public TCR beta signature analysis indicated the presence of both CMV infection and matching HLA type. General study results and limits: Predominance within the ex vivo response was attributable to HLA-C-restricted CMV-specific TCR beta clonotypes. Frequencies of public TCR beta families were cumulated, and this identified carriers of CMV plus the relevant HLA.

In TCRdb, the reads were re-called with MiXCR into one record per CDR3 protein. The sample records fewer than 550,000 distinct CDR3 sequences, approximately 15% being singletons. The clonotype originates from a human donor in good health (CMV status not recorded). Some clones in this sample may be carry-over from other donors' samples. Sequencing was done on a sample of CD8+ T cells from PBMCs.

CDR3: CASSFRLAGAYEQYF. CDR3 DNA: TGTGCCAGCAGTTTTCGACTAGCGGGGGCCTACGAGCAGTACTTC. This sequence joins TRBV27 and TRBJ2-7; TRBD2 matches at 12 bases. Germline CDR1 is MNHEY and CDR2 is SMNVEV (reference sequence). V was clipped by 3 bases and J by 2 bases; unmatched bases: 2. This CDR3 is built from 15 residues.